One and the same sample provided the 15 T cell receptor beta chains below, sequenced in a study of spatial heterogeneity in lung cancer. These TCRs' antigens remain unknown. MiXCR was run by TCRdb on the 5' RACE reads, yielding one entry per CDR3 protein. This sample carries fewer than 10,000 distinct CDR3 sequences, 7% of them seen once, and the ten largest clones take 15% to 20%. Findings and caveats of the study: One measure, the expanded intratumoral alpha and beta TCR count, tracked tumor mutation counts.

The time point here: sample taken at primary tumor resection. The sequencing here drew on lung tumor tissue, taken at surgery. These receptors all stem from a female donor with early-stage non-small cell lung cancer.

This clonotype was detected ten times or more. The rearrangement joins TRBV6-1 to TRBJ2-7; TRBD1 aligns across 9 bases. The CDR3 runs to 16 residues. The ends lost 4 bases at V and 1 base at J; junction bases unmatched: 8. Germline loops: CDR1 MNHNS, CDR2 SASEGT. The CDR3 region has the DNA TGTGCCAGCAGTGCCCTGCCGGGACAGGGTTCCTACGAGCAGTACTTC. Protein sequence: CASSALPGQGSYEQYF.

V and J are TRBV21-1 and TRBJ1-1. TRBV21-1 is a pseudogene segment. CDR3 length: 15 amino acids. CDR3 residues: CASSKAAPMNTEAFF. The DNA for the CDR3 is TGTGCCAGCAGCAAAGCGGCACCTATGAACACTGAAGCTTTCTTT.

The V call is TRBV5-1, the J call TRBJ2-2, with 10 bases that match TRBD2. J was trimmed by 5 bases and V by 6 bases; bases with no gene match: 7. Germline V gives CDR1 SGHRS, CDR2 YFSETQ. CDR3 length: 15 residues. The CDR3 region is CASTAAGGFTGELFF. In DNA form, the CDR3 reads TGCGCCAGCACCGCAGCGGGAGGGTTTACCGGGGAGCTGTTTTTT.

This clonotype was found many times. The chain employs TRBV29-1 and TRBJ2-4; TRBD1 matches at 8 bases. The CDR3 is made up of 14 amino acids. Germline V CDR1 and CDR2: SQVTM, ANQGSEA. V shed 6 bases and J 4 bases; nucleotides not matched to a gene: 8. The DNA for the CDR3 is TGCAGCGTCGAAAAACAGGGGGAAAAAAACATTCAGTACTTC. Protein: CSVEKQGEKNIQYF.

This clonotype was seen at least ten times. V and J are TRBV4-1 and TRBJ2-2; 9 bases are shared with TRBD2. V dropped 0 bases and J dropped 7; count of bases not matched to a gene: 9. This CDR3 contains 17 residues. CDR1 and CDR2 from the germline V gene are MGHRA and YSYEKL. The CDR3 region has the DNA TGCGCCAGCAGCCAAGAAGGCAATAGCGGGAGAGTCGGGGAGCTGTTTTTT. It specifies CASSQEGNSGRVGELFF.

Many counts were recorded for this clonotype. J is TRBJ2-2 and V is TRBV7-3; 8 bases map to TRBD2. The CDR3 consists of 15 residues. The V segment lost 2 bases and the J segment 7 bases; nucleotides outside the gene matches: 6. Germline values: CDR1 SGHTA, CDR2 FQGTGA. CDR3 coding DNA: TGTGCCAGCAGCTTAGACGGGAGGGCCGGCGGGGAGCTGTTTTTT. It specifies CASSLDGRAGGELFF.

This clonotype has ten or more counts. The genes are TRBV2 and TRBJ2-1, with no clear D. The CDR3 contains 12 residues. V was shortened by 1 base and J by 8 bases, with 6 bases between the two germline ends. Germline V CDR1 and CDR2: SNHLY, FYNNEI. CDR3 loop: CASSEGVDEQFF. CDR3 sequence (DNA): TGTGCCAGCAGTGAAGGGGTTGATGAGCAGTTCTTC.

By proportion, this clonotype is medium-sized. The chain links TRBV3-1 to TRBJ2-5; 11 positions agree with TRBD2. Per germline, CDR1 LGHDT and CDR2 YNNKEL (reference sequence). The J segment lost 4 bases and the V segment lost 4 bases, leaving 2 bases of the junction unmatched. The CDR3 is 14 residues long. CDR3 loop: CASSLAGGRETQYF. As DNA, the CDR3 is TGTGCCAGCAGCCTAGCGGGAGGGCGAGAGACCCAGTACTTC.

This clonotype has ten or more counts. The chain has TRBV27 and TRBJ2-5; D is possibly TRBD1 or TRBD2 (5 bases each). Per the germline V gene, CDR1 is MNHEY and CDR2 is SMNVEV (reference sequence). V gave up 5 bases and J gave up 0 bases, with 13 bases separating them. The CDR3 runs 15 residues. For the CDR3, the DNA is TGTGCCAGCAGTCCCAGTCGGGGACACCAAGAGACCCAGTACTTC. As protein: CASSPSRGHQETQYF.

This clonotype appeared many times. This chain connects TRBV20-1 to TRBJ1-3; D gene ambiguous. Per germline, CDR1 DFQATT and CDR2 SNEGSKA (reference sequence). V was pared by 6 bases and J by 4 bases, with 13 bases between. The CDR3 consists of 13 residues. CDR3 region: CSARSGTGNTIYF. As DNA, the CDR3 is TGCAGTGCAAGGAGCGGAACCGGAAACACCATATATTTT.

This clonotype was detected many times. The J gene is TRBJ2-4, the V gene TRBV28, with D hard to call. V was pared by 3 bases and J by 7 bases, with 13 bases between. This CDR3 comprises 14 residues. CDR1 MDHEN and CDR2 SYDVKM come from the germline V gene. The CDR3 loop is CASSFEAAKNIQYF. In DNA form, the CDR3 reads TGTGCCAGCAGTTTTGAGGCTGCTAAGAACATTCAGTACTTC.

This clonotype was counted many times. The chain has TRBV20-1 and TRBJ1-3; 7 bases are a match to TRBD1. Germline CDR1 is DFQATT and CDR2 is SNEGSKA (reference sequence). V lost 6 bases, J lost 6 bases, and 8 bases stayed unmatched. The CDR3 loop spans 13 amino acids. CDR3 in DNA: TGCAGTGCGAAGACAGGGCCCCTAAACACCATATATTTT. Its translation: CSAKTGPLNTIYF.

Relative to its sample, this clonotype is medium-sized. The gene calls are TRBV10-3 and TRBJ2-7; a possible D gene is TRBD1 (6 bases). V dropped 6 bases and J dropped 0 bases, with 12 bases sitting between them. The CDR3 has 14 residues. Germline assignment: CDR1 ENHRY and CDR2 SYGVKD. CDR3 in DNA: TGTGCCATCAGGACGACAGGCAACTCCTACGAGCAGTACTTC. This sequence encodes CAIRTTGNSYEQYF.

This CDR3 is CASSAANRRTDTQYF. The CDR3 nucleotides are TGTGCCAGCAGCGCTGCGAATCGACGCACAGATACGCAGTATTTT. The chain has TRBV9 and TRBJ2-3, with D unclear. CDR1 is SGDLS and CDR2 is YYNGEE in the germline V gene. The V gene lost 3 bases and the J gene lost 1 base, with 12 bases spanning the gap. The CDR3 has 15 residues.

This clonotype is medium-sized. The rearrangement links TRBV9 to TRBJ2-3; D remains ambiguous. V was cut by 0 bases and J by 6 bases, with 8 bases left in between. This CDR3 region has 13 residues. The germline V gene encodes CDR1 SGDLS and CDR2 YYNGEE. DNA of the CDR3: TGTGCCAGCAGCGTAGACGTCCGGGATACGCAGTATTTT. Protein product: CASSVDVRDTQYF.